This T cell receptor beta chain was sequenced during a study of blood T cell repertoires in COVID-19 (TCRdb year 2020). In terms of the full investigation: Samples covering the acute and convalescent phases of COVID-19 were provided by collaborators in the United States, Italy and Spain. Samples were obtained from the ongoing ImmuneRACE study (first 160 participants) and from over 1,000 subjects provided by 6 global collaborators. Subjects who had been exposed to COVID-19, were actively infected with it, or had recovered from it provided the deeply sampled blood TCRbeta repertoires that made up the dataset. The repertoires were made available in a free public database intended to serve as a resource for research on the immune response to SARS-CoV-2. Where available, HLA class I and class II types were taken from metadata supplied by the sample provider and were not determined by assay-based typing. The sample metadata nearly always contained a de-identified subject ID, COVID-19 status, age in years and sex. The prospective study material was composed of cDNA or gDNA derived from T cells, B-cell-depleted T cells, or PBMCs.

In regard to this clone: The target of this receptor is not known. No much larger clone exists at a distance of one base, and base qualities are not known.

CDR1 and CDR2 are drawn from the germline V gene: SGDLS, YYNGEE. Inclusive of the bounding cysteine and phenylalanine, the CDR3 is 16 residues long. The entry retains the CDR3 DNA only, 48 bases that are in frame from base 1. Trimming leaves V shorter by 4 bases and J shorter by 0 bases, with the junction holding 5 bases beyond the gene matches. Results and caveats for the whole study, not just this receptor: Clinical and demographic metadata were provided uncurated, with the amount varying by source and participant.

In the prospective study, participants were roughly 18 to 90 years old, resided in fewer than 25 geographic areas of the United States, and were enrolled through a virtual design. Cohort assignment in the prospective study relied on participant-reported clinical history from a screening survey and a study questionnaire. For ImmuneRACE Cohort 3, a participant was defined as recovered based on two consecutive negative NP/OP PCR tests, clearance by a healthcare professional, or resolution of symptoms. In the prospective study, mobile phlebotomists collected whole blood, serum and a nasopharyngeal or oropharyngeal swab from each participant. Prospective study participants could optionally give additional blood draws and questionnaires over an approximately 2-month period. Before DNA extraction, blood samples from the prospective study were shipped at room temperature or frozen. TCRbeta CDR3 regions were amplified from genomic DNA by means of the immunoSEQ Assay, a bias-controlled multiplex PCR. In the original analysis: Within the assay, amplification of reference gene primers was used to estimate how many nucleated cells each sample contained. Sequence reads were collapsed and filtered to measure the absolute abundance of every unique TCRbeta CDR3 rearrangement. For each sample, productive Simpson clonality was calculated as the square root of Simpson's diversity index across productive rearrangements. This immuneACCESS table, as held by TCRdb, lists in-frame sequences with V and J called but not all clones. Of the missing ones, under half trace to an unresolved V gene in checked studies; the others have no known cause. V, J and clone size were drawn from that table, and D and trimming were deduced from the DNA. A total of 150,000 to 200,000 clones appear in this sample, approximately 80% of them only once. Together, the top ten hold around 15% of the sample.

The origin of this receptor is a man aged 50-59 years who had recovered from COVID-19. The chain joins TRBV9 to TRBJ1-4; TRBD1 lines up with 8 middle nucleotides. The sample consisted of PBMCs or T cells enriched from blood (not recorded which). The DNA reads TGTGCCAGCAGCTCCCAGACAGGGGCAACTAATGAAAAACTGTTTTTT. Translation gives CASSSQTGATNEKLFF.